This T cell receptor (beta chain) stems from a study of T cell changes during pregnancy in multiple sclerosis. Germline V lookup: CDR1 SGHRS, CDR2 YFSETQ. The CDR3 has 18 amino acids. V was pared by 0 bases and J by 2 bases, with 10 bases of the junction left unmatched. Measured with immunoSEQ multiplex PCR; TCRdb has only the in-frame clones, and not every one. The table has about 83,000 clones, more than 90% seen once. Specimen: peripheral blood, collected in the second trimester of pregnancy. The rearrangement uses TRBV5-1 and TRBJ2-3; 9 nucleotides match TRBD2. The sequence was obtained from a female donor with multiple sclerosis, enrolled in a pregnancy study. CDR3 nucleotides: TGCGCCAGCAGCTTGGCGTTCCTCGCGGGAGGGTACACAGATACGCAGTATTTT. Translating gives CASSLAFLAGGYTDTQYF.